This TCR beta chain is drawn from a study of blood T cell repertoires in COVID-19. Whole-study context: The samples span acute and convalescent COVID-19 from the United States, Italy and Spain.

The CDR3 has 17 amino acids. The germline CDR1 and CDR2 sequences are LNHDA and SQIVND (reference sequence). Trimming at V came to 9 bases and at J to 0 bases, leaving 16 bases not matched to a gene. The method was immunoSEQ multiplex PCR; TCRdb's version includes in-frame clones alone and lacks a portion of them. The table has roughly 73,000 clones, around 87% seen once. This sequence originates from an elderly woman with active or convalescent COVID-19. The sample was peripheral blood. V gene TRBV19 combines with J gene TRBJ1-2; 7 bases are shared with TRBD1. CDR3 region: CASNNVRDRLTNYGYTF. The DNA for the CDR3 is TGTGCCAGCAACAATGTCCGGGACAGACTAACTAACTATGGCTACACCTTC. Looking up the rest from reference TRBV19 and TRBJ1-2 gives the full variable domain: DGGITQSPKYLFRKEGQNVTLSCEQNLNHDAMYWYRQDPGQGLRLIYYSQIVNDFQKGDIAEGYSVSREKKESFPLTVTSAQKNPTAFYLCASNNVRDRLTNYGYTFGSGTRLTVV.